This TCR beta chain was sequenced for a study of T cell clusters in autoimmune cytopenias. General study points: TRB repertoire shifts in secondary cytopenia and chronic lymphocytic leukemia mostly reflected lymphoma, not autoimmunity.

Each sample's input was 200 to 250 ng genomic DNA, some 34,000 genome equivalents. This CDR3 has 14 amino acids. The germline V gene encodes CDR1 DFQATT and CDR2 SNEGSKA (reference sequence). TRB was amplified by touch-down multiplex PCR, primer pools A and B combined. After re-calling the multiplex PCR reads, TCRdb lists one entry per CDR3 protein, DNA absent. The sample holds 2,100 or so distinct CDR3 sequences. As for this clonotype: Its antigen is unidentified.

The sample was also linked to a second study, of T cell repertoires in aging, cancer and after chemotherapy.

This TCR derives from a human donor in good health. The chain carries TRBV20-1 and TRBJ1-1; the TCRdb call, TRBD1, lacks DNA for checking. Sequenced input: peripheral blood. The CDR3 is CSARPYRVKTEAFF.